This T cell receptor beta chain was captured by sequencing in a study of response to subunit inactivated influenza vaccine. Overall study findings and caveats: A suggestion made by the authors is that each seasonal influenza vaccination recruits few new T cells.

MiXCR, applied by TCRdb to the RT-PCR reads, yields one record per CDR3 protein. The sample lists about 700,000 distinct CDR3 sequences, approximately 15% occurring once. This clonotype was seen repeatedly, ten times or more. Its antigen is not identified. The junction had 5 bases not matched to a gene; V was cut back by 2 bases and J by 2 bases. The length of the CDR3 is 16 residues. Germline CDR1 reads SGHVS; CDR2 reads FQNEAQ. The V gene is TRBV7-8, the J gene TRBJ2-2; TRBD1 aligns across 7 bases. The sequence came from a man aged 45-65 years who received an inactivated influenza vaccine. This material consisted of PBMCs from blood, taken around 15 days before vaccination. CDR3 bases: TGTGCCAGCAGCTTAATGGGACAGACTAACACCGGGGAGCTGTTTTTT. Its protein product is CASSLMGQTNTGELFF.